A single sample gave rise to the 22 T cell receptor beta chains below, sequenced in a study of pediatric ulcerative colitis. One to two pinch biopsies were taken from the rectum during colonoscopy. Generated by immunoSEQ multiplex PCR, the TCRdb table keeps only in-frame clones and is missing some. The sample contains about 40,000 clones, roughly 70% of which appear only once. Material for sequencing was gut tissue. Receptors were obtained from a boy between 5 and 17 years old with severe ulcerative colitis.

J is TRBJ1-6 and V is TRBV13; 10 nucleotides match TRBD1. CDR3 length equals 16 residues. CDR1 and CDR2 (germline): PRHDT, FYEKMQ (reference sequence). V lost 4 bases, J lost 5 bases, and 5 bases stayed unmatched. CDR3 DNA: TGTGCCAGCAGCTACTACGGGACAGGGGATAATTCACCCCTCCACTTT. Translated: CASSYYGTGDNSPLHF.

CDR3 nucleotides: TGTGCCAGCAGTGGGTCTGGGGGCGAGGGAGGCTACACCTTC. Translation gives CASSGSGGEGGYTF. This rearrangement joins TRBV2 to TRBJ1-2; D perhaps matches TRBD1 (6 bases). Germline V CDR1 and CDR2: SNHLY, FYNNEI. The CDR3 has 14 amino acids. V lost 4 bases to trimming and J lost 8 bases, with 17 bases between them. The full variable domain, completed using reference TRBV2 and TRBJ1-2, is EPEVTQTPSHQVTQMGQEVILRCVPISNHLYFYWYRQILGQKVEFLVSFYNNEISEKSEIFDDQFSVERPDGSNFTLKIRSTKLEDSAMYFCASSGSGGEGGYTFGSGTRLTVV.

The chain carries TRBV29-1 and TRBJ2-2, with D perhaps TRBD1 or TRBD2 (5 bases each). V was cut by 7 bases and J by 0 bases, with 9 bases left in between. Germline CDR1 and CDR2: SQVTM and ANQGSEA. This CDR3 comprises 13 residues. The CDR3 nucleotides read TGCAGCGCGGGACGGACGAACACCGGGGAGCTGTTTTTT. Translating it yields CSAGRTNTGELFF.

The chain carries TRBV6-6 and TRBJ2-1; D is perhaps TRBD2 (5 bases). The V end was cut by 8 bases, the J end by 2 bases, with 7 bases between. Germline lookup yields CDR1 MNHNY and CDR2 SVGAGI (reference sequence). CDR3 length: 12 residues. The CDR3 bases are TGTGCCAGCCGGAGGACCTACAATGAGCAGTTCTTC. This sequence encodes CASRRTYNEQFF.

The J gene is TRBJ2-1, the V gene TRBV18, with D possibly matching TRBD1 (6 bases). Deletions cut 5 bases from V and 14 bases from J, with 16 bases between. There are 12 residues in the CDR3. Germline V gene lookup returns CDR1 KGHSH and CDR2 LQKENI. CDR3 amino acids: CASSSHRVGKFF. The CDR3 DNA reads TGTGCCAGCTCATCCCACAGGGTTGGAAAGTTCTTC.

The chain combines TRBV11-2 with TRBJ1-4; D remains unclear. The CDR3 totals 15 residues. V lost 5 bases, J lost 0 bases, and 10 bases lay in between. Germline CDR1 is SGHAT and CDR2 is FQNNGV. CDR3 loop: CASSPGQATNEKLFF. DNA for the CDR3: TGTGCCAGCAGCCCTGGTCAGGCAACTAATGAAAAACTGTTTTTT.

The rearrangement uses TRBV29-1 and TRBJ2-7; D ambiguous. CDR3 length: 12 amino acids. Germline CDR1 reads SQVTM; CDR2 reads ANQGSEA. The ends were cut back, 4 bases at V and 0 bases at J, with 7 bases in the middle. In nucleotides, the CDR3 is TGCAGCGTTGTAAGGAGCTCCTACGAGCAGTACTTC. It specifies CSVVRSSYEQYF.

The genes are TRBV4-1 and TRBJ2-6, with D possibly matching TRBD1 (5 bases). CDR3 length: 16 amino acids. V shed 0 bases and J shed 3 bases, with 9 bases lying between them. Germline CDR1 and CDR2: MGHRA and YSYEKL. CDR3 DNA: TGCGCCAGCAGCCAAGAGGCTCAGGGTGGGGCCAACGTCCTGACTTTC. Its translation is CASSQEAQGGANVLTF.

The chain carries TRBV29-1 and TRBJ2-3, with D unclear. The CDR3 has 14 residues. The germline V gene encodes CDR1 SQVTM and CDR2 ANQGSEA. V lost 3 bases and J 0 bases, leaving 10 bases between the germline ends. The CDR3 sequence is CSVDVDPSTDTQYF. The DNA for the CDR3 is TGCAGCGTTGATGTGGACCCTAGCACAGATACGCAGTATTTT.

The chain recombines TRBV7-8 with TRBJ2-1; D is unclear. CDR3 length: 14 amino acids. Germline V gene sequence: CDR1 SGHVS, CDR2 FQNEAQ. Trimming stripped 4 bases from V and 12 bases from J, with 19 bases between. CDR3 nucleotides: TGTGCCAGCAGCTATTCTGGGATTATGCCCGGGCAGTTCTTC. Translated: CASSYSGIMPGQFF.

The chain employs TRBV7-9 and TRBJ1-3; TRBD1 agrees at 7 bases. Germline V lookup: CDR1 SEHNR, CDR2 FQNEAQ (reference sequence). With V trimmed by 4 bases and J by 0 bases, 6 bases remained unmatched. This CDR3 contains 16 residues. The DNA of the CDR3 is TGTGCCAGCAGCTCAGGACAGGCCTTCTCTGGAAACACCATATATTTT. Protein sequence: CASSSGQAFSGNTIYF.

This chain's CDR3 is CASRPSGGDLREQYF. The CDR3, as DNA: TGTGCCAGCAGACCTAGTGGGGGTGACCTTCGGGAGCAGTACTTC. This chain connects TRBV2 to TRBJ2-7; either TRBD1 or TRBD2 may supply D (5 bases each). The CDR3 consists of 15 residues. The V end was cut by 6 bases, the J end by 7 bases, with 22 bases between. Germline lookup yields CDR1 SNHLY and CDR2 FYNNEI.

This rearrangement joins TRBV6-5 to TRBJ1-5; no clear D gene. The V end lost 0 bases, the J end lost 9 bases, and 12 bases lay between the germline ends. Germline CDR1 is MNHEY and CDR2 is SVGAGI. The CDR3 has 14 residues. The CDR3 sequence is CASSYSMWGWPQHF. CDR3 in DNA: TGTGCCAGCAGTTACTCGATGTGGGGATGGCCCCAGCATTTT.

The V and J genes are TRBV11-2 and TRBJ2-7; no clear D. The germline V and J ends were trimmed by 7 bases and 8 bases, with 12 bases remaining between them. Germline CDR1 is SGHAT and CDR2 is FQNNGV. This CDR3 has 11 amino acids. CDR3 DNA: TGTGCCAGCACTATCGGTGGGAAGCAGTACTTC. Translation: CASTIGGKQYF. The complete variable domain, with remaining parts taken from reference TRBV11-2 and TRBJ2-7, reads EAGVAQSPRYKIIEKRQSVAFWCNPISGHATLYWYQQILGQGPKLLIQFQNNGVVDDSQLPKDRFSAERLKGVDSTLKIQPAKLEDSAVYLCASTIGGKQYFGPGTRLTVT.

The chain links TRBV18 to TRBJ2-2; 7 positions match TRBD2. Germline V lookup: CDR1 KGHSH, CDR2 LQKENI. With V trimmed by 6 bases and J by 4 bases, 5 bases remained unmatched. The CDR3 runs 14 residues. The CDR3 here is CASSSGASTGELFF. The CDR3, as DNA: TGTGCCAGCTCGAGCGGGGCAAGCACCGGGGAGCTGTTTTTT.

The J gene is TRBJ1-1, the V gene TRBV18, with 7 bases aligning to TRBD1. In germline, CDR1 is KGHSH, CDR2 LQKENI. The junction had 4 bases not matched to a gene; V was cut back by 0 bases and J by 0 bases. The CDR3 is 16 residues long. In DNA, the CDR3 is TGTGCCAGCTCACCACCGGGACAGAGATTGAACACTGAAGCTTTCTTT. Protein: CASSPPGQRLNTEAFF.

This chain connects TRBV5-1 to TRBJ2-7, with D unresolved. Trimming removed 1 base from V and 5 bases from J, with 4 bases in between. CDR1 and CDR2 from the germline V gene are SGHRS and YFSETQ. The CDR3 length is 11 residues. CDR3 loop: CASSLSDEQYF. The CDR3 bases are TGCGCCAGCAGCTTGTCCGACGAGCAGTACTTC.

The chain joins TRBV6-4 to TRBJ2-2; D is undetermined. Germline values: CDR1 MRHNA, CDR2 SNTAGT. This CDR3 region has 14 residues. The ends were cut back, 5 bases at V and 1 base at J, with 8 bases in the middle. The CDR3 DNA is TGTGCCAGCAGTCCAACACGGAACACCGGGGAGCTGTTTTTT. Its translation: CASSPTRNTGELFF.

The J gene is TRBJ2-3, the V gene TRBV28; D possibly corresponds to TRBD1 (6 bases). The CDR3 consists of 14 residues. V lost 6 bases, J lost 0 bases, and 10 bases lay in between. The germline V gene encodes CDR1 MDHEN and CDR2 SYDVKM. The CDR3 DNA follows: TGTGCCAGCAGCCAAGGGGGAAGCACAGATACGCAGTATTTT. Translating gives CASSQGGSTDTQYF.

The J gene is TRBJ2-7, the V gene TRBV27; possibly TRBD1 or TRBD2 for D (5 bases each). Trimming took 3 bases from V and 2 from J, leaving 11 bases between them. Per the germline V gene, CDR1 is MNHEY and CDR2 is SMNVEV (reference sequence). The CDR3 covers 14 residues. The CDR3 DNA is TGTGCCAGCAGTTTGAGGGGCAGAACCTACGAGCAGTACTTC. Translation: CASSLRGRTYEQYF.

This clone occurred a few times. The chain couples TRBV5-8 to TRBJ1-2, with D unclear. The V and J ends lost 2 bases and 0 bases respectively, with 8 bases between them. In germline, CDR1 is SGHTS, CDR2 YDEGEE. This CDR3 has 14 residues. DNA for the CDR3: TGTGCCAGCAGCTTCCTCGGACCTAACTATGGCTACACCTTC. It yields the protein CASSFLGPNYGYTF.

The chain joins TRBV7-2 to TRBJ2-7, with a possible D match to TRBD1 (6 bases). The CDR3 has 16 residues. In germline, CDR1 is SGHTA, CDR2 FQGNSA. Trimming took 1 base from V and 4 from J, leaving 17 bases between them. CDR3 protein: CASSLEPGLRGYEQYF. In nucleotides, the CDR3 is TGTGCCAGCAGCTTAGAACCTGGACTGAGGGGGTACGAGCAGTACTTC.